A selection of T cell receptor beta chains follows, all from one sample in a study of shared clonotypes between healthy human individuals. Using immunoSEQ multiplex PCR, the repertoire was profiled, and TCRdb retains in-frame clones only, with some absent. The sample contains about 750,000 clones, approximately 92% of which appear only once. Sequencing was carried out using naive CD8+ T cells sorted from blood. Source of these receptors: a man aged 25-40 years in good health. Each CDR3 is given with its conserved first and last residue. Each record gives: D gene, J gene, V gene, CDR3 protein, CDR3 DNA. D genes are given only for firm matches.

. TRBJ2-7 TRBV28 CASSPTMTGEQYF TGTGCCAGCAGTCCCACTATGACAGGCGAGCAGTACTTC
. TRBJ2-3 TRBV19 CASSIGDSRPDTQYF TGTGCCAGTAGTATAGGGGACTCCCGGCCGGATACGCAGTATTTT
. TRBJ2-4 TRBV5-1 CASSVGLLALAKNIQYF TGCGCCAGCAGCGTGGGATTACTAGCTTTAGCCAAAAACATTCAGTACTTC
TRBD1 TRBJ2-7 TRBV7-6 CASSLGTGKKGEQYF TGTGCCAGCAGCTTGGGGACAGGGAAAAAAGGCGAGCAGTACTTC
TRBD2 TRBJ2-7 TRBV4-3 CASSQEAFGSGTYEQYF TGCGCCAGCAGCCAAGAGGCGTTCGGTAGCGGGACATACGAGCAGTACTTC
TRBD1 TRBJ2-7 TRBV5-1 CASSVGGGISYEQYF TGCGCCAGCAGCGTAGGGGGCGGAATTTCCTACGAGCAGTACTTC
TRBD1 TRBJ2-7 TRBV11-3 CASSPGTGASEQYF TGTGCCAGCAGCCCCGGGACAGGGGCTTCCGAGCAGTACTTC
. TRBJ1-1 TRBV10-2 CASKDSPTEAFF TGCGCCAGCAAGGACAGCCCTACTGAAGCTTTCTTT
. TRBJ2-1 TRBV9 CASRLGTGLGEQFF TGTGCCAGCAGGCTTGGGACGGGTTTGGGGGAGCAGTTCTTC
TRBD2 TRBJ2-7 TRBV4-2 CASSQDLLAGRPSF TGTGCCAGCAGCCAAGATCTGCTAGCGGGACGACCTTCCTTC